These 24 T cell receptor beta chains originate from one sample sequenced in a study of shared clonotypes between healthy human individuals. Using immunoSEQ multiplex PCR, the repertoire was profiled, and TCRdb retains in-frame clones only, with some absent. Counted here are approximately 640,000 clones, less than 95% occurring once; the ten biggest clones make up 34%. Sequenced: memory CD8+ T cells from PBMCs. Subset indicated: CD45RO+ cells pooled with CCR7-negative TemRA cells. The receptors here all came from a young man in good health. Some clones in this sample may be carry-over from other donors' samples.

The chain is built from TRBV27 and TRBJ1-5; D call uncertain. The CDR3 contains 13 residues. Trimming shortened V by 4 bases and J by 6 bases, and 10 bases separated the two germline ends. The V gene's germline CDR1 is MNHEY and CDR2 SMNVEV (reference sequence). CDR3: CASSWVSGQPQHF. The CDR3 bases are TGTGCCAGCAGTTGGGTTTCGGGTCAGCCCCAGCATTTT.

Concerning this clone itself: This sample includes further DNA sequences coding for the same CDR3. V usage is TRBV7-9 and J usage is TRBJ2-7; the match to TRBD1 covers 8 bases. V dropped 5 bases and J dropped 7; count of bases not matched to a gene: 7. CDR3 length: 13 amino acids. Germline V gene sequence: CDR1 SEHNR, CDR2 FQNEAQ (reference sequence). CDR3 nucleotide sequence: TGTGCCAGCAGCCCTCAGGGGGCGAGGGAGCAGTACTTC. Protein product: CASSPQGAREQYF.

The V gene is TRBV4-1, the J gene TRBJ1-3; tentative D call: TRBD1 (6 bases). V lost 8 bases to trimming and J lost 2 bases, with 16 bases between them. The germline V gene encodes CDR1 MGHRA and CDR2 YSYEKL. The CDR3 is 15 residues long. CDR3 nucleotide sequence: TGCGCCAGCGGATTAGGGGGGGCTCCTGGAAACACCATATATTTT. This sequence encodes CASGLGGAPGNTIYF.

The J gene is TRBJ2-3, the V gene TRBV29-1, with D possibly TRBD2 on 5 matching bases. Trimming took 3 bases from V and 2 from J, leaving 12 bases between them. The CDR3 loop spans 14 amino acids. Germline CDR1 reads SQVTM; CDR2 reads ANQGSEA. This CDR3 reads CSVDPGYVTDTQYF. The DNA for the CDR3 is TGCAGCGTTGATCCGGGATACGTCACAGATACGCAGTATTTT.

V and J are TRBV4-3 and TRBJ2-1; no firm D call. The CDR3 contains 17 residues. Trimming cost V 0 bases and J 0 bases, with 12 bases left between them. Germline-derived CDR1 and CDR2 are LGHNA and YSLEER. The CDR3 spells CASSQDEASSSYNEQFF. The CDR3 region has the DNA TGCGCCAGCAGCCAAGATGAGGCCTCGAGCTCCTACAATGAGCAGTTCTTC.

The J gene is TRBJ1-2, the V gene TRBV14, with TRBD1 matching over 10 bases. The CDR3 consists of 15 residues. Germline loops: CDR1 SGHDN, CDR2 FVKESK. Trimming removed 3 bases from V and 2 bases from J; junction bases left unmatched: 3. CDR3 protein: CASSHGQGENYGYTF. The CDR3 DNA reads as TGTGCCAGCAGCCACGGACAGGGGGAAAACTATGGCTACACCTTC.

This clone was recorded a few times. The rearrangement uses TRBV7-9 and TRBJ2-1; 9 bases fit TRBD2. This CDR3 is built from 15 residues. The trim removed 5 bases at V and 4 bases at J, leaving 6 bases unmatched. CDR1 is SEHNR, CDR2 FQNEAQ, per germline (reference sequence). The CDR3 protein is CASSPPAGGYNEQFF. CDR3 bases: TGTGCCAGCAGCCCCCCAGCGGGGGGTTACAATGAGCAGTTCTTC. Using reference TRBV7-9 and TRBJ2-1 for the parts outside the CDR3, the full variable domain is DTGVSQNPRHKITKRGQNVTFRCDPISEHNRLYWYRQTLGQGPEFLTYFQNEAQLEKSRLLSDRFSAERPKGSFSTLEIQRTEQGDSAMYLCASSPPAGGYNEQFFGPGTRLTVL.

This chain uses TRBV27 with TRBJ1-5, with D unresolved. The CDR3 sequence is 18 residues long. The V gene's germline CDR1 is MNHEY and CDR2 SMNVEV (reference sequence). V lost 2 bases and J 0 bases, leaving 17 bases between the germline ends. The CDR3 protein is CASSLLARTGYSNQPQHF. For the CDR3, the DNA is TGTGCCAGCAGTTTACTGGCGCGGACGGGATATAGCAATCAGCCCCAGCATTTT.

The gene calls are TRBV6-5 and TRBJ1-5; D might be TRBD1 (6 bases). The CDR3 runs 13 residues. The germline CDR1 and CDR2 sequences are MNHEY and SVGAGI. Trimming left V 7 bases short and J 9 bases short, with 16 bases between. CDR3 residues: CASNLQGWRPQHF. In DNA, the CDR3 is TGTGCCAGCAACCTACAGGGCTGGCGGCCCCAGCATTTT.

The V and J genes are TRBV11-1 and TRBJ1-1, with D hard to call. The CDR3 spans 15 residues. Germline lookup yields CDR1 SGHAT and CDR2 FQDESV (reference sequence). Trimming removed 8 bases from V and 3 bases from J, with 19 bases in between. In DNA form, the CDR3 reads TGTGCCAGCTGCCCCTCCGGCAGGACTCACACTGAAGCTTTCTTT. Translating it yields CASCPSGRTHTEAFF.

The gene calls are TRBV5-4 and TRBJ2-7; TRBD2 aligns across 12 bases. With 0 bases clipped from V and 2 bases from J, the junction kept 12 bases outside the gene matches. This CDR3 region has 19 residues. The V gene's germline CDR1 is SGHNT and CDR2 YYREEE (reference sequence). The CDR3 DNA reads as TGTGCCAGCAGCTTGGTCCCGTCAATGTGGACTAGCGGGGCCTACGAGCAGTACTTC. As protein: CASSLVPSMWTSGAYEQYF. Supplemented by reference TRBV5-4 and TRBJ2-7, the full variable domain reads ETGVTQSPTHLIKTRGQQVTLRCSSQSGHNTVSWYQQALGQGPQFIFQYYREEENGRGNFPPRFSGLQFPNYSSELNVNALELDDSALYLCASSLVPSMWTSGAYEQYFGPGTRLTVT.

The chain links TRBV7-9 to TRBJ2-2, with D possibly TRBD2 on 6 matching bases. Germline assignment: CDR1 SEHNR and CDR2 FQNEAQ (reference sequence). The ends were cut back, 0 bases at V and 3 bases at J, with 14 bases in the middle. CDR3 length: 17 residues. CDR3 residues: CASSLAGRGLHTGELFF. CDR3 DNA: TGTGCCAGCAGCTTAGCCGGTCGGGGACTCCACACCGGGGAGCTGTTTTTT.

This clone occurred once. The chain joins TRBV29-1 to TRBJ1-2; the D gene is possibly TRBD1 (5 bases). The CDR3 is made up of 17 amino acids. The V gene's germline CDR1 is SQVTM and CDR2 ANQGSEA. V lost 0 bases, J lost 3 bases, and 20 bases lay in between. This CDR3 is CSVEDLQGEDRDYGYTF. In nucleotides, the CDR3 is TGCAGCGTTGAAGATCTGCAGGGCGAAGATCGGGACTATGGCTACACCTTC.

The V and J genes are TRBV30 and TRBJ2-1, with D uncertain. Germline loops: CDR1 GTSNPN, CDR2 SVGIG (reference sequence). V was pared by 4 bases and J by 10 bases, with 20 bases between. The CDR3 loop spans 14 amino acids. The CDR3 loop reads CAWKMARSKGEQFF. The CDR3 bases are TGTGCCTGGAAAATGGCCCGGTCCAAAGGCGAGCAGTTCTTC.

The rearrangement joins TRBV30 to TRBJ1-5; D unresolved. Germline CDR1 reads GTSNPN; CDR2 reads SVGIG (reference sequence). V was trimmed by 0 bases and J by 0 bases, leaving 6 bases between them. CDR3 size: 14 residues. Written as DNA, the CDR3 is TGTGCCTGGAGTGTCGGAGATAGCAATCAGCCCCAGCATTTT. It encodes CAWSVGDSNQPQHF.

J is TRBJ1-1 and V is TRBV6-6; D is undetermined. This CDR3 spans 14 amino acids. Deletions cut 2 bases from V and 1 base from J, with 8 bases between. The V gene's germline CDR1 is MNHNY and CDR2 SVGAGI (reference sequence). This CDR3 reads CASSYATPNTEAFF. As DNA, the CDR3 is TGTGCCAGCAGTTACGCCACACCGAACACTGAAGCTTTCTTT.

The chain recombines TRBV29-1 with TRBJ2-1, with TRBD2 matching 7 bases. This CDR3 comprises 12 residues. CDR1 and CDR2 (germline): SQVTM, ANQGSEA. V dropped 0 bases and J dropped 15; count of bases not matched to a gene: 8. The CDR3 nucleotides read TGCAGCGTTGAAGATCGGGGGGTTTGGTGGTTCTTC. Its translation is CSVEDRGVWWFF.

The rearrangement joins TRBV4-2 to TRBJ1-1; D gene unclear. Germline lookup yields CDR1 LGHNA and CDR2 YNFKEQ. The V gene lost 0 bases and the J gene lost 4 bases, with 21 bases spanning the gap. CDR3 length equals 18 residues. The CDR3 loop reads CASSQDLMFGLGSTEAFF. Here the CDR3 DNA reads TGTGCCAGCAGCCAAGATCTCATGTTCGGGTTGGGGAGCACTGAAGCTTTCTTT.

V gene TRBV28 combines with J gene TRBJ1-2; no clear D. V was clipped by 1 base and J by 4 bases, with 10 bases between them. Germline V gene lookup returns CDR1 MDHEN and CDR2 SYDVKM. CDR3 length: 14 amino acids. CDR3 coding DNA: TGTGCCAGCAGTTTATATATGCCGAGCTATGGCTACACCTTC. This codes for CASSLYMPSYGYTF.

The genes are TRBV28 and TRBJ2-7; 8 bases match TRBD2. CDR1 and CDR2 (germline): MDHEN, SYDVKM. With V trimmed by 3 bases and J by 7 bases, 11 bases remained unmatched. This CDR3 is built from 15 residues. The CDR3 nucleotides are TGTGCCAGCAGTTTTGAAGCGGGAGTAATGAGGGAGCAGTACTTC. Translated: CASSFEAGVMREQYF.

The chain is built from TRBV7-8 and TRBJ1-4; D is ambiguous. The CDR3 totals 18 residues. V lost 5 bases, J lost 0 bases, and 19 bases lay in between. Per the germline V gene, CDR1 is SGHVS and CDR2 is FQNEAQ. The CDR3 coding sequence is TGTGCCAGCAGCCCCCGAGTAGAGTATGCCGCAACTAATGAAAAACTGTTTTTT. Translation: CASSPRVEYAATNEKLFF.

V and J are TRBV6-5 and TRBJ1-4, with D tentatively TRBD1 (6 bases). Germline V gene lookup returns CDR1 MNHEY and CDR2 SVGAGI. This CDR3 comprises 15 residues. V was clipped by 6 bases and J by 1 base, with 12 bases between them. CDR3 nucleotides: TGTGCCAGCAGCGGTAGGACAGTAACTAATGAAAAACTGTTTTTT. This translates into CASSGRTVTNEKLFF.

V gene TRBV9 combines with J gene TRBJ2-1; 8 bases line up with TRBD2. Germline V gives CDR1 SGDLS, CDR2 YYNGEE. V gave up 4 bases and J gave up 9 bases; unmatched junction bases: 6. The CDR3 totals 13 residues. The CDR3 nucleotides are TGTGCCAGCAGCCTGACTAGCGAGGCTGAGCAGTTCTTC. Protein: CASSLTSEAEQFF.

This clone showed up just once. CDR3 region: CASTEGQDYGYTF. In nucleotides, the CDR3 is TGTGCCAGCACCGAAGGACAGGACTATGGCTACACCTTC. V is TRBV9 and J is TRBJ1-2, with TRBD1 matching over 7 bases. Germline V gene lookup returns CDR1 SGDLS and CDR2 YYNGEE. The ends lost 6 bases at V and 3 bases at J; junction bases unmatched: 5. This CDR3 has 13 amino acids.